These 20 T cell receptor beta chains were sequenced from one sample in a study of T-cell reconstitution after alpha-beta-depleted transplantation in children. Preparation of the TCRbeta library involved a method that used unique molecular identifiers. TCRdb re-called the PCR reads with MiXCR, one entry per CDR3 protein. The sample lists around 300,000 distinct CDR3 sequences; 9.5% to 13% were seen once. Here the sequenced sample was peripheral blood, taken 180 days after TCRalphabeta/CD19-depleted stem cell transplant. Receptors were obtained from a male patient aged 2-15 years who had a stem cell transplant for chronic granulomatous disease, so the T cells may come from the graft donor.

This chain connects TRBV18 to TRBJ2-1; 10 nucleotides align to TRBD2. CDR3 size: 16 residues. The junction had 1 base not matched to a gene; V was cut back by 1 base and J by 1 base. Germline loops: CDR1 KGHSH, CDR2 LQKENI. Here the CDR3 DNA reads TGTGCCAGCTCACCACAAGCGGGAGGGTCCTACAATGAGCAGTTCTTC. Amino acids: CASSPQAGGSYNEQFF. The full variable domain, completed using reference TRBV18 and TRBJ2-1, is NAGVMQNPRHLVRRRGQEARLRCSPMKGHSHVYWYRQLPEEGLKFMVYLQKENIIDESGMPKERFSAEFPKEGPSILRIQQVVRGDSAAYFCASSPQAGGSYNEQFFGPGTRLTVL.

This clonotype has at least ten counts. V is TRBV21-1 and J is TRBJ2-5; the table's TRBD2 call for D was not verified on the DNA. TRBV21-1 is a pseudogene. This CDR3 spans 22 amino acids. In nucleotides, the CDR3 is TGTGCCAGCAGCAAAGGCGGCAGGCCAATTCCCACCCAACGTCCTGCCCAAGAGACCCAGTACTTC. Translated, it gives CASSKGGRPIPTQRPAQETQYF.

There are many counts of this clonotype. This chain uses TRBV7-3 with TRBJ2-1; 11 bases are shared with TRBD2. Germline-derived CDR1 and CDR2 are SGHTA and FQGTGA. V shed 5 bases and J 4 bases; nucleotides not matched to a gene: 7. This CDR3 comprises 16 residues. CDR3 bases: TGTGCCAGCAGCCCCCAGGGGACTAGCGGTTACAATGAGCAGTTCTTC. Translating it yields CASSPQGTSGYNEQFF.

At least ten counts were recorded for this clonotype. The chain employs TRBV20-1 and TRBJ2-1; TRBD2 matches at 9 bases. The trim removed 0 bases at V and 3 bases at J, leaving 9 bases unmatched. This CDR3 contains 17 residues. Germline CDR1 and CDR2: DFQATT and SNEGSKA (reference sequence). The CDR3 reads CSARDLLAGSRYNEQFF. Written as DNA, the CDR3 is TGCAGTGCTAGAGATCTCCTAGCGGGGTCCCGCTACAATGAGCAGTTCTTC.

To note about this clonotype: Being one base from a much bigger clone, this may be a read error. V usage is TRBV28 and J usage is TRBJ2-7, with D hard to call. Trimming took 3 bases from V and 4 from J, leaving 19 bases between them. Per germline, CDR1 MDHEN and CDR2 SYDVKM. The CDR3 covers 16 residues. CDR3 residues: CASSFLSLSTVYEQYF. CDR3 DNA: TGTGCCAGCAGTTTTTTATCTCTATCTACCGTTTACGAGCAGTACTTC.

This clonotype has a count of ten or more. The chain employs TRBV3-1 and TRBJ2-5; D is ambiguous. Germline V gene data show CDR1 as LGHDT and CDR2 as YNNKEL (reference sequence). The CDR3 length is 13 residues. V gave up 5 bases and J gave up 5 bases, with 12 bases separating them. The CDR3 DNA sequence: TGTGCCAGCAGCAGTGACGAGTGGGAGACCCAGTACTTC. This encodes CASSSDEWETQYF.

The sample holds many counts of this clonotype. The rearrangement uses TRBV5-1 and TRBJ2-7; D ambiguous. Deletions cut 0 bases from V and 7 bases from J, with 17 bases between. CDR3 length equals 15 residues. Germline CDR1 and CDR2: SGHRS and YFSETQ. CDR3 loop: CASSLVTVDVEEQYF. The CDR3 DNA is TGCGCCAGCAGCTTGGTAACCGTGGATGTGGAGGAGCAGTACTTC.

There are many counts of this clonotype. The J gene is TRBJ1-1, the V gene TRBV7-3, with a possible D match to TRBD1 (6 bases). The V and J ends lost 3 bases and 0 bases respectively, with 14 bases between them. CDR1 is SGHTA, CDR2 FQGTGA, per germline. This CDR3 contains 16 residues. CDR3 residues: CASSLLLRGLNTEAFF. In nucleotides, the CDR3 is TGTGCCAGCAGCTTGCTCCTCAGGGGATTGAACACTGAAGCTTTCTTT.

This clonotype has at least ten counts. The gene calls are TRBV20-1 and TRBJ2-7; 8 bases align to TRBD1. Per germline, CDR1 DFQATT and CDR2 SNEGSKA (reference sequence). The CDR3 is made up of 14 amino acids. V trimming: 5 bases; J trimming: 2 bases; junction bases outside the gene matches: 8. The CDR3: CSAVHPGQAYEQYF. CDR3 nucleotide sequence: TGCAGTGCTGTCCATCCGGGACAGGCCTACGAGCAGTACTTC.

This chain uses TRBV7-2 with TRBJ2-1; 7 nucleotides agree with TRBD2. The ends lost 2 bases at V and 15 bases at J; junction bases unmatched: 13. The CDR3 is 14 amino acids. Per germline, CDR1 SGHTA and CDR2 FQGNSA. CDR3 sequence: CASSLRFGRTRPFF. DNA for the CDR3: TGTGCCAGCAGCTTAAGATTCGGGAGGACTAGGCCGTTCTTC.

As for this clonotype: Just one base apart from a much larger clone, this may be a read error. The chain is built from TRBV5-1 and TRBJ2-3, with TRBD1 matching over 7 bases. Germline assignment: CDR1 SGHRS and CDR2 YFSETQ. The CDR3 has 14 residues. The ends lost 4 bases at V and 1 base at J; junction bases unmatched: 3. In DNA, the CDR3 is TGCGCCAGCAGCGGACAGGCTGGCACAGATACGCAGTATTTT. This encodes CASSGQAGTDTQYF.

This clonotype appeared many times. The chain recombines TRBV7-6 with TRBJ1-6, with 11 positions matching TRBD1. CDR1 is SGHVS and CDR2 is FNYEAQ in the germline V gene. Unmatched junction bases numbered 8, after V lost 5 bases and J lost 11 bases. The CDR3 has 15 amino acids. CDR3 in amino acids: CASSPRGQGGTPLHF. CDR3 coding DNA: TGTGCCAGCAGCCCAAGGGGACAGGGGGGGACACCCCTCCACTTT. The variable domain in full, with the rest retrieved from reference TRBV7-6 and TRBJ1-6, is GAGVSQSPRYKVTKRGQDVALRCDPISGHVSLYWYRQALGQGPEFLTYFNYEAQQDKSGLPNDRFSAERPEGSISTLTIQRTEQRDSAMYRCASSPRGQGGTPLHFGNGTRLTVT.

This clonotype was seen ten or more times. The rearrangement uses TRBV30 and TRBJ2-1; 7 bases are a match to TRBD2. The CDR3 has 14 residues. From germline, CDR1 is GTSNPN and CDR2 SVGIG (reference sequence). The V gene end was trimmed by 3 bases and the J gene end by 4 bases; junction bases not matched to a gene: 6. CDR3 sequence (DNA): TGTGCCTGGAGCAGGACTAGAGCGTACAATGAGCAGTTCTTC. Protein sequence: CAWSRTRAYNEQFF.

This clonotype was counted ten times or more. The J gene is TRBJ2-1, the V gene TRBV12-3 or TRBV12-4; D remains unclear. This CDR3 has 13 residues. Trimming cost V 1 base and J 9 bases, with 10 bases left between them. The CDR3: CASSLEPNGEQFF. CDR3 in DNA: TGTGCCAGCAGTTTAGAACCCAACGGTGAGCAGTTCTTC.

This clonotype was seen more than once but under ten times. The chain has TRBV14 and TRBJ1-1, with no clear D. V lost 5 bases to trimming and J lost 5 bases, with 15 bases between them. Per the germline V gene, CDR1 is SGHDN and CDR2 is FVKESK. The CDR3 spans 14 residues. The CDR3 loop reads CASSFGRTGTEAFF. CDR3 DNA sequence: TGTGCCAGCAGCTTCGGGCGCACGGGGACTGAAGCTTTCTTT.

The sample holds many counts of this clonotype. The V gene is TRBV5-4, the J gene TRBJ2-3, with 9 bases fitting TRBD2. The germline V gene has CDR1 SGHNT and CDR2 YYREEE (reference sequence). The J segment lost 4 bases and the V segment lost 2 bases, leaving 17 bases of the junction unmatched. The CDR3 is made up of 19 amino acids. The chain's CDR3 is CASSFRMAGGLWVPDTQYF. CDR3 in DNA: TGTGCCAGCAGCTTTCGAATGGCGGGGGGGCTCTGGGTTCCAGATACGCAGTATTTT.

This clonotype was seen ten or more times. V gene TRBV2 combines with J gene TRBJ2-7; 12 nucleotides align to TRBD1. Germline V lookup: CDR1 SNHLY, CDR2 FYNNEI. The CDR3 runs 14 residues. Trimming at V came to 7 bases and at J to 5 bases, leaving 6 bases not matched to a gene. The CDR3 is CASTTGQGAHEQYF. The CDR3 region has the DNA TGTGCCAGCACCACGGGACAGGGGGCCCACGAGCAGTACTTC.

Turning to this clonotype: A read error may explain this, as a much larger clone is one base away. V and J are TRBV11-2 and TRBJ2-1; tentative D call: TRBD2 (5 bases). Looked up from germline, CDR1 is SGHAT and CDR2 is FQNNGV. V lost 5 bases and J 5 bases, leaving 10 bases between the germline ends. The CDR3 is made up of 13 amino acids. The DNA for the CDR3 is TGTGCCAGCAGCCCCGCGAGGGACAATGAGCAGTTCTTC. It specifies CASSPARDNEQFF.

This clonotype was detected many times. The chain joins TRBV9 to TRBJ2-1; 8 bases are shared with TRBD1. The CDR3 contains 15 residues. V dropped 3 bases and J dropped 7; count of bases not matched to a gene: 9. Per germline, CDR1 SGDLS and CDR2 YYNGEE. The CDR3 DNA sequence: TGTGCCAGCAGCGCGGGACAGGACACAGGGAATGAGCAGTTCTTC. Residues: CASSAGQDTGNEQFF.

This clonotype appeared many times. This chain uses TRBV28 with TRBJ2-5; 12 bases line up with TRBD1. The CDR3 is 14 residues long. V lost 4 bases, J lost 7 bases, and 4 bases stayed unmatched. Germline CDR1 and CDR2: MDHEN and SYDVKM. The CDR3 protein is CASSSGQGAGTQYF. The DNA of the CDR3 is TGTGCCAGCAGTTCGGGACAGGGGGCTGGGACCCAGTACTTC.